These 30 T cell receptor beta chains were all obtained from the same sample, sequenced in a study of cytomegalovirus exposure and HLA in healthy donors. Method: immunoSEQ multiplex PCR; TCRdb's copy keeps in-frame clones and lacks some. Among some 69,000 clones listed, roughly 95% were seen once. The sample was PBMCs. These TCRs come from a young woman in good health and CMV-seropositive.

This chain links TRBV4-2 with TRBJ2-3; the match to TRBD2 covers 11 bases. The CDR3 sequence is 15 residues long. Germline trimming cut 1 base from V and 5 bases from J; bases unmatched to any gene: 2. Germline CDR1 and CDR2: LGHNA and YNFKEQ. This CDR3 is CASSQVGTSGDTQYF. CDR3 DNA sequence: TGTGCCAGCAGCCAAGTGGGGACTAGCGGAGATACGCAGTATTTT.

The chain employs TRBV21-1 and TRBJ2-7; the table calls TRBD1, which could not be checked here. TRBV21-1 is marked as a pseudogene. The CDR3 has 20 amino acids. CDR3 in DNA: TGTGCCAGCAGCAAACGACAGAGAGTGGTGAGGGGGATCTCGCCCTACGAGCAGTACTTC. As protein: CASSKRQRVVRGISPYEQYF.

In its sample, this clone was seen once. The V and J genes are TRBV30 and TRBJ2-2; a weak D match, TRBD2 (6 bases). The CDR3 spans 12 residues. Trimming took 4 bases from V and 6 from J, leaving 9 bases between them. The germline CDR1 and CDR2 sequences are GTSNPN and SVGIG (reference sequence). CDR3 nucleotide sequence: TGTGCCTGGACCGGGGGACCCGGGGAGCTGTTTTTT. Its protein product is CAWTGGPGELFF.

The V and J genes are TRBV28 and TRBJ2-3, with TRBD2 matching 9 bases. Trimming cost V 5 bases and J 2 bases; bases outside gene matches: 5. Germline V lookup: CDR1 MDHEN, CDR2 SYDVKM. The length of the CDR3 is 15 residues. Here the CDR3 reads CASSQTSGNTDTQYF. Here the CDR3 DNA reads TGTGCCAGCAGTCAGACTAGCGGAAACACAGATACGCAGTATTTT.

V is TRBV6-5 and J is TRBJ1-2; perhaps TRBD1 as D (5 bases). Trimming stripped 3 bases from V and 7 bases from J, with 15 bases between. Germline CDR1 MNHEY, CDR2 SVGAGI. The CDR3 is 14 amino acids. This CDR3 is CASSYVSGEGGYTF. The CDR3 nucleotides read TGTGCCAGCAGTTATGTCTCGGGGGAGGGTGGCTACACCTTC.

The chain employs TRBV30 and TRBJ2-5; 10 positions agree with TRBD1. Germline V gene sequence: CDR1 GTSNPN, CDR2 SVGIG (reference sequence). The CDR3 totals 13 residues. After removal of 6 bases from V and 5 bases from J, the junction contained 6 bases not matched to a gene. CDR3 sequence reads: CACKGTGEETQYF. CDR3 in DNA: TGTGCCTGTAAAGGGACAGGGGAGGAGACCCAGTACTTC. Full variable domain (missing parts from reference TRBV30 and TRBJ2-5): SQTIHQWPATLVQPVGSPLSLECTVEGTSNPNLYWYRQAAGRGLQLLFYSVGIGQISSEVPQNLSASRPQDRQFILSSKKLLLSDSGFYLCACKGTGEETQYFGPGTRLLVL.

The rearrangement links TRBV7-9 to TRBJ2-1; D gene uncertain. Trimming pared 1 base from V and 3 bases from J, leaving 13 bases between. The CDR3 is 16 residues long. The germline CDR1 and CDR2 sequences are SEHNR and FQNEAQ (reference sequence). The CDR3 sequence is CASSLGSPTYYNEQFF. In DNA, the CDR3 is TGTGCCAGCAGCTTAGGGAGTCCCACCTACTACAATGAGCAGTTCTTC.

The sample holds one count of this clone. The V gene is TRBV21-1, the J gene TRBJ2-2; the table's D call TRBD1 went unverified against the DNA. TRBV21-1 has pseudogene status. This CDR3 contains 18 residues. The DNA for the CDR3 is TGTGCCAGCAGCAAAGATTTGGGGACAGACTCGAACACCGGGGAGCTGTTTTTT. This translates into CASSKDLGTDSNTGELFF.

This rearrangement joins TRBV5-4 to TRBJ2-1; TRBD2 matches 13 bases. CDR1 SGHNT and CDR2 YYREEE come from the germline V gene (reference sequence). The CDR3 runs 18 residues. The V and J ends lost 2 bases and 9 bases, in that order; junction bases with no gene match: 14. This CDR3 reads CASSFGGRKLAGGGEQFF. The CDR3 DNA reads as TGTGCCAGCAGCTTCGGGGGGCGCAAACTAGCGGGAGGGGGTGAGCAGTTCTTC.

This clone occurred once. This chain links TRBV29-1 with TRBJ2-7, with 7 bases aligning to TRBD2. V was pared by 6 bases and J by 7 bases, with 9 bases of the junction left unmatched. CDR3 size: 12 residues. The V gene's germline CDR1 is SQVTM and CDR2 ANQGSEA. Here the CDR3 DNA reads TGCAGCGTCACCCTGGGGGGAGGGGAGCAGTACTTC. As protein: CSVTLGGGEQYF.

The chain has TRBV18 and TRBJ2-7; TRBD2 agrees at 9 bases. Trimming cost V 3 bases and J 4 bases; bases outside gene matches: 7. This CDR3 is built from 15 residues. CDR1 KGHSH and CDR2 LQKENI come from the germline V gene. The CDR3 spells CASSPGLASSYEQYF. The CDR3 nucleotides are TGTGCCAGCTCACCCGGACTAGCGAGCTCTTACGAGCAGTACTTC.

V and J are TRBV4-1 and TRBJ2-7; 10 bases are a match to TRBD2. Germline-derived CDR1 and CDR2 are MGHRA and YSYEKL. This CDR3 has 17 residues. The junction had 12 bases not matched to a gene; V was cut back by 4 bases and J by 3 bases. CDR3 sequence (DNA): TGCGCCAGCAGCCGAACGCAAAGGACTAGCGGAAGCTACGAGCAGTACTTC. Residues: CASSRTQRTSGSYEQYF.

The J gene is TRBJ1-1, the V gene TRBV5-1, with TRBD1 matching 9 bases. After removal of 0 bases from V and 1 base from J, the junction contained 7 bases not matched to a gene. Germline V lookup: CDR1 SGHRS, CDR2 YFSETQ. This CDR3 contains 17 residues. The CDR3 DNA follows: TGCGCCAGCAGCTTGGCCTACAGGGGGCGGTCGAACACTGAAGCTTTCTTT. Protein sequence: CASSLAYRGRSNTEAFF. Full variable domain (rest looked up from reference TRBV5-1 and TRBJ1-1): KAGVTQTPRYLIKTRGQQVTLSCSPISGHRSVSWYQQTPGQGLQFLFEYFSETQRNKGNFPGRFSGRQFSNSRSEMNVSTLELGDSALYLCASSLAYRGRSNTEAFFGQGTRLTVV.

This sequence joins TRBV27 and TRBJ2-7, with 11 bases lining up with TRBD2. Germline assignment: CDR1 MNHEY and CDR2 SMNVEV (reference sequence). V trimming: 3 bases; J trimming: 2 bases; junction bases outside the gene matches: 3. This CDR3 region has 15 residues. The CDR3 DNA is TGTGCCAGCAGTTTCACTAGCGGGAGTACCTACGAGCAGTACTTC. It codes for CASSFTSGSTYEQYF.

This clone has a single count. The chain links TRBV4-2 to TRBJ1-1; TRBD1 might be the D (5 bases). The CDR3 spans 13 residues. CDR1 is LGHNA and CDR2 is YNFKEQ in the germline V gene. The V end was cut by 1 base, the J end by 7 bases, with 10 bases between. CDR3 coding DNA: TGTGCCAGCAGCCAAGGCCGACAGAATGAAGCTTTCTTT. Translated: CASSQGRQNEAFF.

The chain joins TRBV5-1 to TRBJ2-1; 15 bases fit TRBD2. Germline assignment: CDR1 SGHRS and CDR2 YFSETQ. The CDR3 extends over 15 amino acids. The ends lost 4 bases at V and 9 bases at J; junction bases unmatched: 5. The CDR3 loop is CASSEGLAGGAEQFF. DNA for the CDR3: TGCGCCAGCAGCGAGGGACTAGCGGGAGGTGCTGAGCAGTTCTTC.

The CDR3 sequence: CASSYVPGQGNGYTF. Here the CDR3 DNA reads TGTGCCAGCAGTTACGTACCGGGACAGGGGAATGGCTACACCTTC. The chain combines TRBV6-5 with TRBJ1-2; TRBD1 matches at 10 bases. This CDR3 has 15 residues. CDR1 and CDR2 (germline): MNHEY, SVGAGI. V was pared by 2 bases and J by 6 bases, with 6 bases of the junction left unmatched.

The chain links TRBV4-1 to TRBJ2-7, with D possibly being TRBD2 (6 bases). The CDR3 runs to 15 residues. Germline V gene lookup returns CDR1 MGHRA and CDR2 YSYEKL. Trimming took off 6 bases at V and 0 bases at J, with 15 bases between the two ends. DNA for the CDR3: TGCGCCAGCAGTCGCCCGGGACTTACCTCCTACGAGCAGTACTTC. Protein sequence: CASSRPGLTSYEQYF.

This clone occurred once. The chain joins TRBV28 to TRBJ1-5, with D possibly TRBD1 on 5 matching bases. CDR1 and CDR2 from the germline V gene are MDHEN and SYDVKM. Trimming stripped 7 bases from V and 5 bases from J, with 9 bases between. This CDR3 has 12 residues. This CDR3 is CASTAGHQPQHF. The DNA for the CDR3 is TGTGCCAGCACGGCAGGGCATCAGCCCCAGCATTTT.

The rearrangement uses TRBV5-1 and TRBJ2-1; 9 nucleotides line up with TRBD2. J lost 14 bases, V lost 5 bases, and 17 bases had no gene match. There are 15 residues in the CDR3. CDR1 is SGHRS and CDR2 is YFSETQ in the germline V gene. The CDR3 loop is CASRGMGGRDLPKFF. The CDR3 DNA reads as TGCGCCAGCAGGGGTATGGGCGGGAGGGATCTCCCCAAGTTCTTC.

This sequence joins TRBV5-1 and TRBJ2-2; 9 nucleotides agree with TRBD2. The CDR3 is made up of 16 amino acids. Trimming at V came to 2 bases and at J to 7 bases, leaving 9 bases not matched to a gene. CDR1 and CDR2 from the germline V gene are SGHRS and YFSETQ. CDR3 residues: CASSFKAGGRNGELFF. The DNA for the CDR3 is TGCGCCAGCAGCTTTAAAGCGGGAGGTCGGAACGGGGAGCTGTTTTTT.

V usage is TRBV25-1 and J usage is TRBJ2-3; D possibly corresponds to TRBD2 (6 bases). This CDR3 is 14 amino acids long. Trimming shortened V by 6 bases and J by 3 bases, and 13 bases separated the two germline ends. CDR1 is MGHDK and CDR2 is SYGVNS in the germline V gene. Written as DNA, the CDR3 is TGTGCCAGCAGGGACGGGGGAGAAACAGATACGCAGTATTTT. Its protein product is CASRDGGETDTQYF.

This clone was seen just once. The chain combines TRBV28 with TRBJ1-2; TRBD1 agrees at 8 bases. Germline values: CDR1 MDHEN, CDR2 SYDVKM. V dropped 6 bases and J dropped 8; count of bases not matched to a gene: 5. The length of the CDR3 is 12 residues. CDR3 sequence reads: CASRRTGQGYTF. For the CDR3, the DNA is TGTGCCAGCAGACGGACAGGGCAAGGCTACACCTTC.

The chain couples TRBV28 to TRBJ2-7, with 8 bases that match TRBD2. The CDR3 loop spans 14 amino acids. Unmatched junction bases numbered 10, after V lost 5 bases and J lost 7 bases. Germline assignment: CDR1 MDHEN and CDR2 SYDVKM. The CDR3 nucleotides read TGTGCCAGCAGTATCACCGGGACTAGGAGGGAGCAGTACTTC. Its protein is CASSITGTRREQYF.

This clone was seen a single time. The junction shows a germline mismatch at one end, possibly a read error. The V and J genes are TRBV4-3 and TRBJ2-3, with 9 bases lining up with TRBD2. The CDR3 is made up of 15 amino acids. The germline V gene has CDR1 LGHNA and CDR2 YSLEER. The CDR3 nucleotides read TGCGCCAGCAGCCAGGGCGGGACTAGCAGAGATACGCAGTATTTT. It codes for CASSQGGTSRDTQYF.

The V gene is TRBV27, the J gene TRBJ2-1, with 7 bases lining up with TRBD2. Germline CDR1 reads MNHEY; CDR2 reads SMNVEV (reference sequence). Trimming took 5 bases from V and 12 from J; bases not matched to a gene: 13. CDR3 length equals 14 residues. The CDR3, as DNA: TGTGCCAGCAGTGGACTAGTTGGGATAGGTGTGCAGTTCTTC. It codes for CASSGLVGIGVQFF.

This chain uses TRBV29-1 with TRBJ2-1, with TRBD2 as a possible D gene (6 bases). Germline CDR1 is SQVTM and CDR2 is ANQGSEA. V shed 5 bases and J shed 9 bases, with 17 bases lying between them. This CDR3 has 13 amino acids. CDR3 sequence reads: CSVLTSTEVEQFF. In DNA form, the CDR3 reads TGCAGCGTTTTGACTAGTACGGAGGTTGAGCAGTTCTTC.

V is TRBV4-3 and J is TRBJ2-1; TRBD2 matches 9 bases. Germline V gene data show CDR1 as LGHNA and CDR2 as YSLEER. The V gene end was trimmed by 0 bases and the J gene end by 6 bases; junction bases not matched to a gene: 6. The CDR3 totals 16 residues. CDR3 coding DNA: TGCGCCAGCAGCCAAGATGGGGCGGGAGGGGGCAATGAGCAGTTCTTC. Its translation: CASSQDGAGGGNEQFF.

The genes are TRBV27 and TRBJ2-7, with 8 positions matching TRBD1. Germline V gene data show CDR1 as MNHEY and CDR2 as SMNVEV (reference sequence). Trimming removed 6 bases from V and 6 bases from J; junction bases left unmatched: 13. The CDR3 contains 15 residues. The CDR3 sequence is CASRNPGTGSLEQYF. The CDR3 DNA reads TGTGCCAGCAGAAACCCCGGGACAGGCTCTCTCGAGCAGTACTTC.

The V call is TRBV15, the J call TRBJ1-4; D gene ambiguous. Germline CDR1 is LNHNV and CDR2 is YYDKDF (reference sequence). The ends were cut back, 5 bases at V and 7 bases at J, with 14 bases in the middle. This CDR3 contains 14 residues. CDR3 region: CATSRWAESEKLFF. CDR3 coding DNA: TGTGCCACCAGCCGATGGGCAGAAAGTGAAAAACTGTTTTTT.